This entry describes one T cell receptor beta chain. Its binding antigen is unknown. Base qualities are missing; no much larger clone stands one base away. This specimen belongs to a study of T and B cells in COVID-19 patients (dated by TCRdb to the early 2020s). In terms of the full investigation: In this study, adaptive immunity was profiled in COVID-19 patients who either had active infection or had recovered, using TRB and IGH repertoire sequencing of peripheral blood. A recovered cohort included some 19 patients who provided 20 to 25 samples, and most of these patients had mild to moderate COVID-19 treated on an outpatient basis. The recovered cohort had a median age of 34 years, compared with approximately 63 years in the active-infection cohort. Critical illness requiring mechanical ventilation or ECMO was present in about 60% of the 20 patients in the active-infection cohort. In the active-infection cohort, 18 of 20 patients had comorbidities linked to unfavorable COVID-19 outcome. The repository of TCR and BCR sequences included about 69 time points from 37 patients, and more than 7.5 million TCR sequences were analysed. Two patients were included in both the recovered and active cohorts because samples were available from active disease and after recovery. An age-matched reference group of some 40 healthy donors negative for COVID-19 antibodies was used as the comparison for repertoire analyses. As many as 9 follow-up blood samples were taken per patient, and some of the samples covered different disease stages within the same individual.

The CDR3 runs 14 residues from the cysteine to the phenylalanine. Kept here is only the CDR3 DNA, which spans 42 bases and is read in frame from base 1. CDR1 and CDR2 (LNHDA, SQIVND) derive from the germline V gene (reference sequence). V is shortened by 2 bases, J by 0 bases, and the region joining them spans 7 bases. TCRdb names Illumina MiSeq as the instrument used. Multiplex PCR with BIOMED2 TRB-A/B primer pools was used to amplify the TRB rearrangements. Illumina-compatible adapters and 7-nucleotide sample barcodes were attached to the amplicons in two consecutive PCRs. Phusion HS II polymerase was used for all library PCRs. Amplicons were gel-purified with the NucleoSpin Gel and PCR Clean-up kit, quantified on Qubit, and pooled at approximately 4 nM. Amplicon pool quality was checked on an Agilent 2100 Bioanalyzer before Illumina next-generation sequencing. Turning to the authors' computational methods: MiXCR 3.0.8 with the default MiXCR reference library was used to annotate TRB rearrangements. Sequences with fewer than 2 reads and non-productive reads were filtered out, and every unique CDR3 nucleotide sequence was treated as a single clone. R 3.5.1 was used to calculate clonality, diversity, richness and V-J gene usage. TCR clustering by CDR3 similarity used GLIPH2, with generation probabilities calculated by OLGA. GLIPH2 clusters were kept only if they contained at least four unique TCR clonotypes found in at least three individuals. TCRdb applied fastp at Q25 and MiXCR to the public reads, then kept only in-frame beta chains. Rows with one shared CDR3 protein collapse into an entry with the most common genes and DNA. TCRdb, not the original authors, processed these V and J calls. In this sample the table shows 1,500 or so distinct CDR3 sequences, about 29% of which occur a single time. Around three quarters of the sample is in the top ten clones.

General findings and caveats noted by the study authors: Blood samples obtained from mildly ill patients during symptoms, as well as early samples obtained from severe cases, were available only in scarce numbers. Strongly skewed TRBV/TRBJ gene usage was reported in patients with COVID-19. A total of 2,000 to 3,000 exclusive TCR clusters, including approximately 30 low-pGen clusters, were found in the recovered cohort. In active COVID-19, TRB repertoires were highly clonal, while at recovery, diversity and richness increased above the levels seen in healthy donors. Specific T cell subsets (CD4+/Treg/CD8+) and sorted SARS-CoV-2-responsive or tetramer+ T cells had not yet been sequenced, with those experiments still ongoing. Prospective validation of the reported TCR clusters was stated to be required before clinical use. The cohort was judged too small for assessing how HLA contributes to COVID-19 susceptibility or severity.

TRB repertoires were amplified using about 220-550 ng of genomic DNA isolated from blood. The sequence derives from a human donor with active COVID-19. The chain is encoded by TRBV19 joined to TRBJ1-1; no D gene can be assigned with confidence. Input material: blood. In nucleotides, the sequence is TGTGCCAGTAGTATAAACAGCTTGAACACTGAAGCTTTCTTT. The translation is CASSINSLNTEAFF.